The TCR beta chain under discussion was sequenced for a study of beta chain features in type 1 diabetes. A CD45RO/CCR7/CD25/CD127/CD95/CD27 panel sorted naive, central memory, regulatory and stem cell-like memory CD4+ cells. Study-level results: Moderate yet significant TCRB CDR3 shortening was seen in Type 1 diabetes patients in all four CD4+ subsets.

In this sample, this clone turned up a few times. Its antigen is still unknown. The authors reverse transcribed all of the isolated RNA, so sequencing captured expressed TCRB transcripts. TCRdb keeps only in-frame clones here, not all; method: immunoSEQ multiplex PCR. This table holds hundreds of thousands of clones, around an eighth found once. Germline V gene lookup returns CDR1 MGHRA and CDR2 YSYEKL. V was clipped by 3 bases and J by 4 bases; unmatched bases: 7. The CDR3 runs 15 residues. The chain combines TRBV4-1 with TRBJ2-5; 8 positions agree with TRBD2. This receptor was identified in a man aged 18 to 35 with type 1 diabetes. Sequencing was performed on naive CD4+ T cells from blood. The CDR3 spells CASSQPRSGGETQYF. The CDR3 nucleotides read TGCGCCAGCAGCCAGCCCCGGAGCGGGGGAGAGACCCAGTACTTC.